Below, 24 T cell receptor beta chains from the same sample are listed, as sequenced in a study of blood T cells in healthy people across ages. Sample-barcoded 5' priming and a J-beta primer mix drove a second PCR of 7 to 11 cycles. TCRdb recomputed calls from the 5' RACE reads with MiXCR, one row per CDR3 protein. The table shows some 1.5 million distinct CDR3 sequences, with about 30% occurring only once. The specimen was blood. The receptors stem from a woman younger than 45 in good health.

Ten or more counts support this clonotype. This chain's CDR3 is CSASDQESAGSTDTQYF. CDR3 coding DNA: TGCAGTGCTAGTGACCAGGAATCCGCGGGGAGCACAGATACGCAGTATTTT. V usage is TRBV20-1 and J usage is TRBJ2-3; TRBD2 might be the D (6 bases). The V gene lost 3 bases and the J gene lost 0 bases, with 19 bases spanning the gap. Per germline, CDR1 DFQATT and CDR2 SNEGSKA (reference sequence). The CDR3 is 17 amino acids.

The gene calls are TRBV5-1 and TRBJ2-1; TRBD2 agrees at 11 bases. Germline-derived CDR1 and CDR2 are SGHRS and YFSETQ. CDR3 length: 17 amino acids. V was pared by 4 bases and J by 5 bases, with 11 bases of the junction left unmatched. The CDR3 DNA sequence: TGCGCCAGCAGCCCTAGCGGTAGCGGGGGGGATCACAATGAGCAGTTCTTC. This codes for CASSPSGSGGDHNEQFF. The full variable domain, rest sourced from reference TRBV5-1 and TRBJ2-1, is KAGVTQTPRYLIKTRGQQVTLSCSPISGHRSVSWYQQTPGQGLQFLFEYFSETQRNKGNFPGRFSGRQFSNSRSEMNVSTLELGDSALYLCASSPSGSGGDHNEQFFGPGTRLTVL.

This clonotype was picked up many times. This chain connects TRBV7-9 to TRBJ2-6; 7 positions match TRBD2. CDR1 and CDR2 from the germline V gene are SEHNR and FQNEAQ (reference sequence). The CDR3 has 15 residues. The junction had 5 bases not matched to a gene; V was cut back by 5 bases and J by 4 bases. In DNA form, the CDR3 reads TGTGCCAGCAGCCCCCACGGGAGGGGGGCCAACGTCCTGACTTTC. Protein: CASSPHGRGANVLTF.

For this clonotype: It is unclear where the CDR3 begins or ends on the DNA, so no DNA is shown, and the CDR3 is as TCRdb lists it. This rearrangement joins TRBV5-1 to TRBJ1-5; the table's D call, TRBD1, has no DNA check behind it. CDR1 and CDR2 from the germline V gene are SGHRS and YFSETQ. Ends included, the CDR3 has 22 residues. CDR3 region: CASSLALEETQYFGPGNQPQHF.

This rearrangement joins TRBV4-1 to TRBJ2-1; D is possibly TRBD1 or TRBD2 (6 bases each). V was pared by 0 bases and J by 8 bases, with 20 bases between. The CDR3 length is 17 residues. CDR1 and CDR2 (germline): MGHRA, YSYEKL. CDR3 in DNA: TGCGCCAGCAGCCAAGAATACCAGGGGATTATAGCGGATGAGCAGTTCTTC. Amino acid sequence: CASSQEYQGIIADEQFF.

The chain links TRBV20-1 to TRBJ2-7, with TRBD1 matching 7 bases. Germline V gene sequence: CDR1 DFQATT, CDR2 SNEGSKA (reference sequence). This CDR3 has 18 amino acids. The J segment lost 7 bases and the V segment lost 3 bases, leaving 24 bases of the junction unmatched. The CDR3 sequence is CSASERGFPGQSLREQYF. The CDR3 bases are TGCAGTGCTAGCGAGAGAGGATTCCCGGGACAGTCCTTACGGGAGCAGTACTTC.

Details on this clonotype: The CDR3 does not end in the conserved phenylalanine or tryptophan, so this is likely a read error. The rearrangement joins TRBV29-1 to TRBJ1-5; D not certain. The V gene's germline CDR1 is SQVTM and CDR2 ANQGSEA. V gave up 4 bases and J gave up 4 bases, with 11 bases separating them. CDR3 length: 13 amino acids. The CDR3 nucleotides read TGCAGCGTTGCAGGTTCGGGGAATCAGCCCCAGCATCTT. Translated: CSVAGSGNQPQHL.

This clonotype was counted many times. The chain couples TRBV4-1 to TRBJ2-7; 7 bases map to TRBD2. CDR3 length equals 15 residues. Germline V gene lookup returns CDR1 MGHRA and CDR2 YSYEKL. J lost 0 bases, V lost 1 base, and 3 bases had no gene match. CDR3 in DNA: TGCGCCAGCAGCCAAGTGGCGGGGGACTCCTACGAGCAGTACTTC. Translation gives CASSQVAGDSYEQYF.

This clonotype came up a few times. The chain combines TRBV2 with TRBJ2-4; a possible D gene is TRBD1 (6 bases). Germline loops: CDR1 SNHLY, CDR2 FYNNEI. The CDR3 length is 13 residues. V was clipped by 5 bases and J by 8 bases, with 13 bases between them. The CDR3 DNA reads TGTGCCAGCAGTTCAGGGGTCGGTGACATTCAGTACTTC. It specifies CASSSGVGDIQYF.

V and J are TRBV20-1 and TRBJ1-4; D is uncertain. V lost 3 bases and J 2 bases, leaving 10 bases between the germline ends. The CDR3 loop spans 14 amino acids. Germline V lookup: CDR1 DFQATT, CDR2 SNEGSKA (reference sequence). CDR3 protein: CSASQFGTNEKLFF. Here the CDR3 DNA reads TGCAGTGCTAGCCAGTTCGGGACTAATGAAAAACTGTTTTTT.

This clonotype was recorded a few times. The chain joins TRBV7-2 to TRBJ2-7; 8 bases are a match to TRBD2. The CDR3 extends over 15 amino acids. CDR1 and CDR2 (germline): SGHTA, FQGNSA. Trimming took 3 bases from V and 5 from J; bases not matched to a gene: 9. The CDR3 region has the DNA TGTGCCAGCAGCTTTATAGCGGGGTTGGTCCACGAGCAGTACTTC. This translates into CASSFIAGLVHEQYF.

Remarks on this clonotype: This may be a read error, as it is one base from a much larger clone. The genes are TRBV20-1 and TRBJ2-7, with 7 bases identical to TRBD2. CDR1 and CDR2 (germline): DFQATT, SNEGSKA (reference sequence). This CDR3 region has 13 residues. The CDR3 nucleotides read TGCAGTGCCCCGCGAGCGGGAACCTACGAGCGGTACTTC. Amino acid sequence: CSAPRAGTYERYF.

Only a few counts were recorded for this clonotype. The J gene is TRBJ2-3, the V gene TRBV3-1; D might be TRBD1 (5 bases). This CDR3 spans 15 amino acids. Germline V gene lookup returns CDR1 LGHDT and CDR2 YNNKEL (reference sequence). The V end was cut by 1 base, the J end by 4 bases, with 12 bases between. The CDR3 sequence: CASSQARLGPDTQYF. CDR3 DNA: TGTGCCAGCAGCCAAGCCCGACTGGGGCCAGATACGCAGTATTTT.

This clonotype was recorded at least ten times. The chain carries TRBV29-1 and TRBJ2-7; 8 bases are shared with TRBD2. Trimming at V came to 7 bases and at J to 5 bases, leaving 7 bases not matched to a gene. CDR3 length: 12 residues. Germline V gives CDR1 SQVTM, CDR2 ANQGSEA. The CDR3 DNA sequence: TGCAGCGGCGGGACTAGTTTACACGAGCAGTACTTC. It codes for CSGGTSLHEQYF.

This clonotype turned up a few times. The J gene is TRBJ1-6, the V gene TRBV7-9; TRBD1 agrees at 7 bases. This CDR3 is 13 amino acids long. Germline V lookup: CDR1 SEHNR, CDR2 FQNEAQ (reference sequence). The junction had 10 bases not matched to a gene; V was cut back by 7 bases and J by 13 bases. The CDR3 loop is CASTDPRGTPLHF. The CDR3 nucleotides are TGTGCCAGCACCGACCCCAGGGGGACCCCCCTCCACTTT. Using reference TRBV7-9 and TRBJ1-6 for the parts outside the CDR3, the full variable domain is DTGVSQNPRHKITKRGQNVTFRCDPISEHNRLYWYRQTLGQGPEFLTYFQNEAQLEKSRLLSDRFSAERPKGSFSTLEIQRTEQGDSAMYLCASTDPRGTPLHFGNGTRLTVT.

The table lists this clonotype with a few counts. This chain uses TRBV14 with TRBJ2-6; no definite D call. This CDR3 is built from 12 residues. Trimming stripped 1 base from V and 11 bases from J, with 6 bases between. Looked up from germline, CDR1 is SGHDN and CDR2 is FVKESK. CDR3 amino acids: CASSQAADVLTF. CDR3 in DNA: TGTGCCAGCAGCCAAGCCGCGGACGTCCTGACTTTC.

Points on this clonotype: A junction boundary mismatches the germline segment, possibly from a read error. This chain connects TRBV4-3 to TRBJ1-6; TRBD1 is a possible D gene (5 bases). The CDR3 runs 18 residues. The germline V gene encodes CDR1 LGHNA and CDR2 YSLEER. CDR3 sequence (DNA): TGCGCCAGCGGCCAAGTGGTACAGGCGAGCTCCTATAATTCACCCCTCCACTTT. Translating gives CASGQVVQASSYNSPLHF.

As for this clonotype: A much more abundant neighbour one base away suggests this may be a read error. The rearrangement uses TRBV4-3 and TRBJ2-3; weak D call: TRBD2 (6 bases). The CDR3 is made up of 15 amino acids. The germline V gene has CDR1 LGHNA and CDR2 YSLEER. Trimming cost V 0 bases and J 6 bases, with 13 bases left between them. DNA of the CDR3: TGCGCCAGCAGCCAAGAACTAGCAACGTGCGATACGCAGTATTTT. It specifies CASSQELATCDTQYF.

This clonotype was counted many times. J is TRBJ1-2 and V is TRBV7-2; weak D call: TRBD1 (5 bases). CDR1 is SGHTA, CDR2 FQGNSA, per germline. Trimming pared 4 bases from V and 6 bases from J, leaving 12 bases between. The CDR3 has 13 residues. Here the CDR3 reads CASSSLWGDGYTF. Here the CDR3 DNA reads TGTGCCAGCAGCTCGTTGTGGGGCGATGGCTACACCTTC.

This clonotype was counted ten times or more. This rearrangement joins TRBV5-1 to TRBJ2-6; possibly TRBD2 for D (6 bases). Germline CDR1 and CDR2: SGHRS and YFSETQ. This CDR3 spans 13 amino acids. V was clipped by 7 bases and J by 4 bases, with 9 bases between them. The CDR3 sequence is CASGGAGANVLTF. Here the CDR3 DNA reads TGCGCCAGCGGAGGGGCCGGGGCCAACGTCCTGACTTTC.

This clonotype has only a few counts. V and J are TRBV2 and TRBJ1-5, with TRBD1 as a possible D gene (5 bases). This CDR3 has 15 amino acids. V lost 6 bases to trimming and J lost 2 bases, with 14 bases between them. The germline CDR1 and CDR2 sequences are SNHLY and FYNNEI. CDR3 nucleotides: TGTGCCAGCAGCCAGGGTCTTGATGGCAATCAGCCCCAGCATTTT. Protein: CASSQGLDGNQPQHF.

CDR3 residues: CASSEQDANYGYTF. In DNA, the CDR3 is TGTGCCAGCAGTGAGCAGGACGCTAACTATGGCTACACCTTC. The chain couples TRBV2 to TRBJ1-2; no clear D gene. In germline, CDR1 is SNHLY, CDR2 FYNNEI. This CDR3 is built from 14 residues. Between the trimmed V and J ends, which lost 3 bases and 0 bases, there was a span of 8 bases.

This clonotype was recorded a few times. The chain uses TRBV6-1 and TRBJ2-1; 7 bases fit TRBD1. CDR3 length: 16 residues. The germline V gene encodes CDR1 MNHNS and CDR2 SASEGT. With 1 base clipped from V and 0 bases from J, the junction kept 3 bases outside the gene matches. The CDR3 DNA reads TGTGCCAGCAGTGAAGAGGGGGCAAGCTCCTACAATGAGCAGTTCTTC. Protein sequence: CASSEEGASSYNEQFF.

For this clonotype: A read error may produce the germline difference seen at one junction end. The chain is built from TRBV7-2 and TRBJ2-1; 13 bases are shared with TRBD2. Germline V lookup: CDR1 SGHTA, CDR2 FQGNSA. The CDR3 is 14 amino acids. The CDR3 sequence is CAGSRTSGSNEQFF. The CDR3 DNA reads TGTGCCGGCAGCCGGACTAGCGGGAGCAATGAGCAGTTCTTC.